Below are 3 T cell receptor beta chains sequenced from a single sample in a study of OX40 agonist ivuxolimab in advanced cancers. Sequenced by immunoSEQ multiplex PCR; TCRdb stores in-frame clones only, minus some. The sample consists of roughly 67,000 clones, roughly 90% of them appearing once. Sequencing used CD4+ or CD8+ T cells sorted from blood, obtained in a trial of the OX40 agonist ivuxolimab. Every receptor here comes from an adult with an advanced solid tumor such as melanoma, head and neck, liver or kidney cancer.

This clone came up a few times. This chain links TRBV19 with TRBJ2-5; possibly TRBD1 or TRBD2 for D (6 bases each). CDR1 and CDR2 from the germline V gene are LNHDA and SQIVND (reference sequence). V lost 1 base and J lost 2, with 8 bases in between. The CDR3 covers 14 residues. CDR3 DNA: TGTGCCAGTAGTATAGGAGGGGGGCAAGAGACCCAGTACTTC. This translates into CASSIGGGQETQYF. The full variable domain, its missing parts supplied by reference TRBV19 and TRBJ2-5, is DGGITQSPKYLFRKEGQNVTLSCEQNLNHDAMYWYRQDPGQGLRLIYYSQIVNDFQKGDIAEGYSVSREKKESFPLTVTSAQKNPTAFYLCASSIGGGQETQYFGPGTRLLVL.

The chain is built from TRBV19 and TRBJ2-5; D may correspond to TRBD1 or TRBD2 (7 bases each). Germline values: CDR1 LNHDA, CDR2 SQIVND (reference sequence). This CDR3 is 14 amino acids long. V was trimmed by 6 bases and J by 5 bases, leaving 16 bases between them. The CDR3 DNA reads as TGTGCCAGTAGCCGGGGAGGGGGCTCTGAGACCCAGTACTTC. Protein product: CASSRGGGSETQYF. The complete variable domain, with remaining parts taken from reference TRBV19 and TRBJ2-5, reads DGGITQSPKYLFRKEGQNVTLSCEQNLNHDAMYWYRQDPGQGLRLIYYSQIVNDFQKGDIAEGYSVSREKKESFPLTVTSAQKNPTAFYLCASSRGGGSETQYFGPGTRLLVL.

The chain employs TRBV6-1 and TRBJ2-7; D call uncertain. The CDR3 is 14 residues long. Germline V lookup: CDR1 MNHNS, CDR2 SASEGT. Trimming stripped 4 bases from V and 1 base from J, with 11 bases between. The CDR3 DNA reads TGTGCCAGCAGTGTTGTCCCCTCTTCCTACGAGCAGTACTTC. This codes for CASSVVPSSYEQYF.